Below, 12 T cell receptor beta chains from the same sample are listed, as sequenced in a study of cytomegalovirus exposure and HLA in healthy donors. It was with 60 Vbeta and 13 Jbeta primers that the PCR ran. Produced via immunoSEQ multiplex PCR; TCRdb's table is partial and in-frame only. Among about 200,000 clones listed, 75% to 85% were seen once. The sequenced sample consisted of PBMCs. These receptors all come from a woman between 45 and 65 years old in good health and CMV-seropositive.

The chain joins TRBV19 to TRBJ2-7; TRBD1 aligns across 7 bases. The CDR3 consists of 16 residues. The junction had 13 bases not matched to a gene; V was cut back by 5 bases and J by 3 bases. Germline-derived CDR1 and CDR2 are LNHDA and SQIVND (reference sequence). CDR3 bases: TGTGCCAGTAGTCTCAGGGGACAGCTACTTGGCTACGAGCAGTACTTC. It yields the protein CASSLRGQLLGYEQYF.

The chain joins TRBV18 to TRBJ2-1; TRBD2 matches 11 bases. Trimming took 5 bases from V and 0 from J; bases not matched to a gene: 3. The length of the CDR3 is 16 residues. Germline assignment: CDR1 KGHSH and CDR2 LQKENI. CDR3 bases: TGTGCCAGCTCATTTACTAGCGGGAGCTCCTACAATGAGCAGTTCTTC. This encodes CASSFTSGSSYNEQFF.

The J gene is TRBJ1-2, the V gene TRBV11-2; 9 bases line up with TRBD1. V lost 3 bases, J lost 0 bases, and 2 bases stayed unmatched. Per the germline V gene, CDR1 is SGHAT and CDR2 is FQNNGV. The CDR3 covers 15 residues. The CDR3 is CASSFGTGSNYGYTF. DNA for the CDR3: TGTGCCAGCAGCTTCGGGACAGGGTCTAACTATGGCTACACCTTC.

This clone turned up a few times. The chain combines TRBV10-3 with TRBJ1-2; 9 bases fit TRBD1. Germline CDR1 is ENHRY and CDR2 is SYGVKD. Trimming removed 3 bases from V and 7 bases from J; junction bases left unmatched: 9. This CDR3 spans 15 amino acids. The CDR3, as DNA: TGTGCCATCAGTGACCCCGGGACAGGGAGCGGTGGCTACACCTTC. Translation gives CAISDPGTGSGGYTF.

This rearrangement joins TRBV10-2 to TRBJ2-4; the D is unclear. This CDR3 comprises 14 residues. CDR1 is WSHSY, CDR2 SAAADI, per germline. Trimming shortened V by 3 bases and J by 0 bases, and 6 bases separated the two germline ends. The CDR3, as DNA: TGCGCCAGCAGTGAACTGATAGCCAAAAACATTCAGTACTTC. Its translation is CASSELIAKNIQYF.

The chain couples TRBV21-1 to TRBJ1-1; the table's D call TRBD1 went unverified against the DNA. TRBV21-1 is termed a pseudogene. The length of the CDR3 is 17 residues. CDR3 protein: CASSKDGQVIMNTEAFF. In nucleotides, the CDR3 is TGTGCCAGCAGCAAAGACGGACAGGTAATAATGAACACTGAAGCTTTCTTT.

This clone was observed a single time. The V and J genes are TRBV5-1 and TRBJ2-7; 7 bases align to TRBD2. The CDR3 extends over 14 amino acids. J was trimmed by 4 bases and V by 4 bases; bases with no gene match: 8. Germline V CDR1 and CDR2: SGHRS, YFSETQ. CDR3 sequence reads: CASSPGGDGYEQYF. For the CDR3, the DNA is TGCGCCAGCAGCCCGGGGGGAGACGGGTACGAGCAGTACTTC.

The V and J genes are TRBV6-1 and TRBJ2-7; D is uncertain. Trimming took 8 bases from V and 2 from J, leaving 13 bases between them. CDR1 is MNHNS and CDR2 is SASEGT in the germline V gene. This CDR3 spans 13 amino acids. The CDR3 nucleotides read TGTGCCAGCCGCCCCGGTTCCCCCTACGAGCAGTACTTC. This gives the protein CASRPGSPYEQYF.

The chain links TRBV19 to TRBJ2-3; TRBD2 aligns across 10 bases. This CDR3 is 16 amino acids long. Germline CDR1 is LNHDA and CDR2 is SQIVND (reference sequence). J lost 5 bases, V lost 5 bases, and 10 bases had no gene match. This chain's CDR3 is CASSVASGSSVDTQYF. The CDR3 DNA follows: TGTGCCAGTAGTGTGGCTAGCGGGAGTAGTGTAGATACGCAGTATTTT.

CDR3 region: CASSLMALKDTQYF. Here the CDR3 DNA reads TGTGCCAGCAGCTTAATGGCCTTAAAAGATACGCAGTATTTT. The rearrangement links TRBV7-3 to TRBJ2-3; D remains unclear. V lost 1 base to trimming and J lost 5 bases, with 10 bases between them. This CDR3 region has 14 residues. Germline assignment: CDR1 SGHTA and CDR2 FQGTGA.

This clone occurred a few times. CDR3 bases: TGCGCCAGCAGCCAATTGCCGGGAGGGCAACCCGGGGAGCTGTTTTTT. Protein sequence: CASSQLPGGQPGELFF. The chain uses TRBV4-1 and TRBJ2-2; 8 bases are a match to TRBD2. Germline trimming cut 2 bases from V and 6 bases from J; bases unmatched to any gene: 8. Germline V gene lookup returns CDR1 MGHRA and CDR2 YSYEKL. CDR3 length: 16 residues.

The V gene is TRBV28, the J gene TRBJ2-5; the match to TRBD2 covers 11 bases. The J call may be in error: the DNA end matches TRBJ2-7 better. The CDR3 is 14 amino acids. Per germline, CDR1 MDHEN and CDR2 SYDVKM. The CDR3 bases are TGTGCCAGCAGTAGTAGCGGGAGGGGCTACGAGCAGTACTTC. This encodes CASSSSGRGYEQYF.